This TCR beta chain was observed in a study of T-cell reconstitution after alpha-beta-depleted transplantation in children. This clonotype was counted at least ten times. The germline V gene encodes CDR1 DFQATT and CDR2 SNEGSKA (reference sequence). The CDR3 is 14 residues long. After removal of 5 bases from V and 8 bases from J, the junction contained 12 bases not matched to a gene. For TCRbeta, the library was prepared with unique molecular identifiers. TCRdb passed the PCR reads through MiXCR, listing each CDR3 protein once. Altogether some 280,000 distinct CDR3 sequences are present, more than 9% being singletons, with the ten largest covering over 9%.

The rearrangement uses TRBV20-1 and TRBJ1-2; 9 bases agree with TRBD1. The starting material was PBMCs from the stem cell graft donor, obtained from the stem cell graft. This sequence was found in a human donor who donated a stem cell graft to a child with SCID. In nucleotides, the CDR3 is TGCAGTGCTGCTCTCCCGGGACAGGGAGGCGGCTACACCTTC. Protein sequence: CSAALPGQGGGYTF.